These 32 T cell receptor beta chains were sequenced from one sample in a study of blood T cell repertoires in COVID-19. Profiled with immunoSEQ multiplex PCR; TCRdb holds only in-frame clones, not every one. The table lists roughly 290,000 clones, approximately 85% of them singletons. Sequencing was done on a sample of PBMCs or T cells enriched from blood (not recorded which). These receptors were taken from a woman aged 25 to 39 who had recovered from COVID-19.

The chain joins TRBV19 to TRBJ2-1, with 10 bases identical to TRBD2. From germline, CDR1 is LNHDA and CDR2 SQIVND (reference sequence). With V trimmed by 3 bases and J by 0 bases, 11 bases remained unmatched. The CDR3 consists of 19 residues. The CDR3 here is CASSMGLAGVHLSYNEQFF. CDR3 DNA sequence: TGTGCCAGTAGTATGGGCCTAGCGGGGGTCCACCTCTCCTACAATGAGCAGTTCTTC. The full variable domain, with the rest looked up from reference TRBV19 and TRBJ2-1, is DGGITQSPKYLFRKEGQNVTLSCEQNLNHDAMYWYRQDPGQGLRLIYYSQIVNDFQKGDIAEGYSVSREKKESFPLTVTSAQKNPTAFYLCASSMGLAGVHLSYNEQFFGPGTRLTVL.

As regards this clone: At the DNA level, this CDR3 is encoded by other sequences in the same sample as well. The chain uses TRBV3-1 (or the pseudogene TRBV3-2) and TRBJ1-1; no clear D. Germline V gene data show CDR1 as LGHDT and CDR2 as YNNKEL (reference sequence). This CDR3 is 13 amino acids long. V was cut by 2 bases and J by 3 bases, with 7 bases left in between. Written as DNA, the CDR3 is TGTGCCAGCAGCCAATGGGGAGACACTGAAGCTTTCTTT. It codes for CASSQWGDTEAFF.

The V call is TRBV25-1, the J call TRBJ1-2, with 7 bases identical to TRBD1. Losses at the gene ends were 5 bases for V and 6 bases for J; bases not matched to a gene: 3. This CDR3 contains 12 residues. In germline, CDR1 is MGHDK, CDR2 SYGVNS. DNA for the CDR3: TGTGCCAGCAGTCCGACAGGGAATGGCTACACCTTC. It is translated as CASSPTGNGYTF.

This CDR3 reads CASSLADRAGGYTF. The CDR3 DNA is TGTGCCAGCAGCTTAGCCGACAGGGCCGGAGGCTACACCTTC. The rearrangement joins TRBV7-2 to TRBJ1-2, with 7 bases lining up with TRBD1. The V and J ends lost 0 bases and 8 bases, in that order; junction bases with no gene match: 6. The V gene's germline CDR1 is SGHTA and CDR2 FQGNSA. The CDR3 is 14 residues long. Variable domain in full (rest from reference TRBV7-2 and TRBJ1-2): GAGVSQSPSNKVTEKGKDVELRCDPISGHTALYWYRQSLGQGLEFLIYFQGNSAPDKSGLPSDRFSAERTGGSVSTLTIQRTQQEDSAVYLCASSLADRAGGYTFGSGTRLTVV.

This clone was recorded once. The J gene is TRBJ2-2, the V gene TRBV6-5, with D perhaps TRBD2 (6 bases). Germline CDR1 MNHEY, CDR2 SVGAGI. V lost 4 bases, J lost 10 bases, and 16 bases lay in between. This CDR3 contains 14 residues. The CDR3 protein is CASSSFAGTVELFF. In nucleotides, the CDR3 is TGTGCCAGCAGTTCCTTTGCGGGGACGGTGGAGCTGTTTTTT.

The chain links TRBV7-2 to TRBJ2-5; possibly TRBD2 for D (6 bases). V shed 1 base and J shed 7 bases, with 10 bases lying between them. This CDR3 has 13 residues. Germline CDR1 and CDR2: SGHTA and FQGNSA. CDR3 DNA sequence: TGTGCCAGCAGCTTAGGGACTAAGGGGACCCAGTACTTC. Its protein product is CASSLGTKGTQYF.

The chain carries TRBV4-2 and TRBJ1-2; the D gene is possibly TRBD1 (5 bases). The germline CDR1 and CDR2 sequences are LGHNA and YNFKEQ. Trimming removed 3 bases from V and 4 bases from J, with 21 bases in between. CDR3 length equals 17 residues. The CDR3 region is CASSQPTEDSLIYGYTF. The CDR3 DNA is TGTGCCAGCAGCCAGCCGACAGAGGATTCGTTAATCTATGGCTACACCTTC.

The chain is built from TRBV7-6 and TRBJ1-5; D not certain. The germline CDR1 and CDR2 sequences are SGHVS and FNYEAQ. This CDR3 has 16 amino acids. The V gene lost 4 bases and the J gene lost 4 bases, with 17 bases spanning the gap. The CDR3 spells CASSSRLSEGNQPQHF. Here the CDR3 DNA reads TGTGCCAGCAGCTCGAGACTGTCGGAGGGAAATCAGCCCCAGCATTTT.

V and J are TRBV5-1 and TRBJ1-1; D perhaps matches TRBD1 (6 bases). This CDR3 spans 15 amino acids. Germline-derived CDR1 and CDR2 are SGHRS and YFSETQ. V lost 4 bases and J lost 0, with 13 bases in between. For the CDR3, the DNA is TGCGCCAGCAGCCGAACCAGGGGATTGAACACTGAAGCTTTCTTT. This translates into CASSRTRGLNTEAFF.

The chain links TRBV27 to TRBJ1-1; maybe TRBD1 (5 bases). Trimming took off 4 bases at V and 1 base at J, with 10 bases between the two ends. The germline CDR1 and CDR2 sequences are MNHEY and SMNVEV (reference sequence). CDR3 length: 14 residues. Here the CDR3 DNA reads TGTGCCAGCAGTTGGGGCTCCGGGAACACTGAAGCTTTCTTT. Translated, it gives CASSWGSGNTEAFF.

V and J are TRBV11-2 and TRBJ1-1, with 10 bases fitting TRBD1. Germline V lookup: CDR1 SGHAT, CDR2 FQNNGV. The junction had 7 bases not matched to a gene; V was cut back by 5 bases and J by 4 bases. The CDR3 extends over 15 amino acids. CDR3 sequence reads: CASSPDRGRFTEAFF. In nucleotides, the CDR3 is TGTGCCAGCAGCCCTGACAGGGGGCGCTTCACTGAAGCTTTCTTT.

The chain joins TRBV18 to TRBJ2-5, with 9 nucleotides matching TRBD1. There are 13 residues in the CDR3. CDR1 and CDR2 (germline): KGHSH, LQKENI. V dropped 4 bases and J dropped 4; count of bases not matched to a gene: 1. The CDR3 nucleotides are TGTGCCAGCTCACAGGGACAGGGAGAGACCCAGTACTTC. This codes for CASSQGQGETQYF.

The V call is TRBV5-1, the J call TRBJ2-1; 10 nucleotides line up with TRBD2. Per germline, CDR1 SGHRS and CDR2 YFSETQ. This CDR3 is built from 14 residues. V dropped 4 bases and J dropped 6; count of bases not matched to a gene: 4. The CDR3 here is CASSISGGTNEQFF. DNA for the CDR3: TGCGCCAGCAGCATTAGCGGGGGGACCAATGAGCAGTTCTTC.

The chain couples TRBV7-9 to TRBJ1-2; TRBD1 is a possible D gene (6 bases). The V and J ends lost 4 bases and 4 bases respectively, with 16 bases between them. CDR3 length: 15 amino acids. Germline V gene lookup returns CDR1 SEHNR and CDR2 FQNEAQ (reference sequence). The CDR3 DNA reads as TGTGCCAGCAGCTACGTACAGGGATCAGTCTATGGCTACACCTTC. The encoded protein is CASSYVQGSVYGYTF.

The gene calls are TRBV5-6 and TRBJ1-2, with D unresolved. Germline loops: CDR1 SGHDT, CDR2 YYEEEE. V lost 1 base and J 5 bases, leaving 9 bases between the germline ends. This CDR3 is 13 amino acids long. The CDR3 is CASSLRSAYGYTF. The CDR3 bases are TGTGCCAGCAGCTTGAGGTCAGCGTATGGCTACACCTTC.

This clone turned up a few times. The DNA for the CDR3 is TGTGCCTGCCCACAGGGGAGCTCCTATAATTCACCCCTCCACTTT. It yields the protein CACPQGSSYNSPLHF. The rearrangement uses TRBV30 and TRBJ1-6; TRBD1 agrees at 7 bases. With 6 bases clipped from V and 0 bases from J, the junction kept 5 bases outside the gene matches. The CDR3 spans 15 residues. The V gene's germline CDR1 is GTSNPN and CDR2 SVGIG (reference sequence).

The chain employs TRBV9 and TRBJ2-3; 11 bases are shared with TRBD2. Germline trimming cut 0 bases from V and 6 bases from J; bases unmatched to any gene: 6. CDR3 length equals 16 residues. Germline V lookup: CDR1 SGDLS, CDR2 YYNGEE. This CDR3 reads CASSVEELAGADTQYF. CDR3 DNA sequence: TGTGCCAGCAGCGTAGAGGAACTAGCGGGAGCGGATACGCAGTATTTT. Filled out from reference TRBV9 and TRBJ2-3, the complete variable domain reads DSGVTQTPKHLITATGQRVTLRCSPRSGDLSVYWYQQSLDQGLQFLIQYYNGEERAKGNILERFSAQQFPDLHSELNLSSLELGDSALYFCASSVEELAGADTQYFGPGTRLTVL.

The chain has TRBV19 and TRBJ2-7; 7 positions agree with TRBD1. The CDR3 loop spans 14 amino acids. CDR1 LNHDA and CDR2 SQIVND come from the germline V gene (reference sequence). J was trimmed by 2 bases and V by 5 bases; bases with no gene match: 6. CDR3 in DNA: TGTGCCAGTAGTCTACAGGGGACCACCTACGAGCAGTACTTC. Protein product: CASSLQGTTYEQYF.

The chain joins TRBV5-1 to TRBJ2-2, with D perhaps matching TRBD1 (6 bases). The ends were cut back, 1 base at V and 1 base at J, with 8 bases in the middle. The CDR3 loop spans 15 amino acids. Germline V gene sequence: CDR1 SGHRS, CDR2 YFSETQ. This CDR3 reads CASSLLQGNTGELFF. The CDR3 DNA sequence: TGCGCCAGCAGCTTGTTACAGGGGAACACCGGGGAGCTGTTTTTT.

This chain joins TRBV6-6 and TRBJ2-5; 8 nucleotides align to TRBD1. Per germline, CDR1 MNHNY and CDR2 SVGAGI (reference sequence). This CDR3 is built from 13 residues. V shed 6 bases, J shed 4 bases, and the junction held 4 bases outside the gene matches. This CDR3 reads CASSRTGLETQYF. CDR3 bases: TGTGCCAGCAGCAGGACAGGGTTAGAGACCCAGTACTTC.

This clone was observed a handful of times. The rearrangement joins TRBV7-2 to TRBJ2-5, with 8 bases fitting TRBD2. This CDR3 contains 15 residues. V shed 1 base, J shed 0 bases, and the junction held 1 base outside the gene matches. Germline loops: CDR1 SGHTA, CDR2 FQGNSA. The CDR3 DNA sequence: TGTGCCAGCAGCTTAGGCGGGGGGCACCAAGAGACCCAGTACTTC. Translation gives CASSLGGGHQETQYF.

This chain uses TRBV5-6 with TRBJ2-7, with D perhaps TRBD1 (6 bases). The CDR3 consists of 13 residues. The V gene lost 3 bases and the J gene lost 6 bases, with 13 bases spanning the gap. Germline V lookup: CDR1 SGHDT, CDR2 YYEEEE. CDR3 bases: TGTGCCAGCAGCTCCGACTTACAGGGCGAGCAGTACTTC. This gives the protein CASSSDLQGEQYF.

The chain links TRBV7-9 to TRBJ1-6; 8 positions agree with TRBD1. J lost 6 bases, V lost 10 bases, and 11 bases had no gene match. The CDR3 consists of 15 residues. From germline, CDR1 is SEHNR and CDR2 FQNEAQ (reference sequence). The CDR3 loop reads CAIQETGAPNSPLHF. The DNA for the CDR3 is TGTGCCATCCAAGAGACAGGGGCGCCTAATTCACCCCTCCACTTT.

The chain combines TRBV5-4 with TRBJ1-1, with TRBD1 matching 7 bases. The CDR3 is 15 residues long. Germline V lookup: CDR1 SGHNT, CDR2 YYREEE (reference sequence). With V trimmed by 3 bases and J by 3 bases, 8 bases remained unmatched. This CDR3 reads CASSSGTELYTEAFF. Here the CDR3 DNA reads TGTGCCAGCAGCTCTGGGACAGAGCTATACACTGAAGCTTTCTTT.

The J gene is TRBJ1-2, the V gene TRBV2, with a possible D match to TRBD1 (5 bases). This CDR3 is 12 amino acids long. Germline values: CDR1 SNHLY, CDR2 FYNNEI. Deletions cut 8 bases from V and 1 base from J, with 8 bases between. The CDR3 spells CASARDNYGYTF. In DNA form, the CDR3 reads TGTGCCAGCGCCAGGGATAACTATGGCTACACCTTC.

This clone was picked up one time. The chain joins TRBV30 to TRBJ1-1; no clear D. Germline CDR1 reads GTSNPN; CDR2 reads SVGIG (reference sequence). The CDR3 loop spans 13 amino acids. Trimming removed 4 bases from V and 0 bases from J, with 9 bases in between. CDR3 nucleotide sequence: TGTGCCTGGACCACGGTTATGAACACTGAAGCTTTCTTT. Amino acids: CAWTTVMNTEAFF.

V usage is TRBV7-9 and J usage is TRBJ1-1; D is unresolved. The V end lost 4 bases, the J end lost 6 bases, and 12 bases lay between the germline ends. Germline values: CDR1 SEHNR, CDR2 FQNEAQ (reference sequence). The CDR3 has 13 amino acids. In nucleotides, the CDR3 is TGTGCCAGCAGCTCGACTAACGACCCTGAAGCTTTCTTT. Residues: CASSSTNDPEAFF.

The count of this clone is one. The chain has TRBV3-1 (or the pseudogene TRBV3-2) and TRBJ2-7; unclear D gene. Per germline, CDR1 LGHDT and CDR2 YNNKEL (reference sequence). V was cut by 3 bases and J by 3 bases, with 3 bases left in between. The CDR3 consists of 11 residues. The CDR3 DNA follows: TGTGCCAGCAGCCATATCTACGAGCAGTACTTC. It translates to CASSHIYEQYF.

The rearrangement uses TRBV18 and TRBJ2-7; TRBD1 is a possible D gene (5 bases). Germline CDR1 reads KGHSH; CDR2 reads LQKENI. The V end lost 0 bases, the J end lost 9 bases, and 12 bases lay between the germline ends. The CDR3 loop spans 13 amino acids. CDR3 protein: CASSPPERGGQYF. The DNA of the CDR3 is TGTGCCAGCTCACCACCGGAAAGGGGCGGGCAGTACTTC.

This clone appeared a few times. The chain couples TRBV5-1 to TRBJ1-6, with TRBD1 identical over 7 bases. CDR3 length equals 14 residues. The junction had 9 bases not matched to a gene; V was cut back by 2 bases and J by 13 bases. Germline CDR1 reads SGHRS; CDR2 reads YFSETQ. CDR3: CASSLGTANLPLHF. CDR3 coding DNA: TGCGCCAGCAGCTTAGGGACAGCTAATTTGCCCCTCCACTTT.

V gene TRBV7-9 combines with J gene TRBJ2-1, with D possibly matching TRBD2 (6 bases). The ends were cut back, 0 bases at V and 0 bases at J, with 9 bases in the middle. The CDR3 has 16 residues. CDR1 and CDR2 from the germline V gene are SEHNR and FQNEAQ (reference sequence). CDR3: CASSLAQAGSYNEQFF. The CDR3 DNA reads TGTGCCAGCAGCTTAGCGCAAGCGGGCTCCTACAATGAGCAGTTCTTC.

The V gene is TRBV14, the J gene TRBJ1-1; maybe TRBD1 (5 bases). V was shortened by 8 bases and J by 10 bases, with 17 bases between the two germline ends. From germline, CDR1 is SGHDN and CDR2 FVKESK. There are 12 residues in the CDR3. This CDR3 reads CASVGEGSRAFF. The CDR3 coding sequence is TGTGCCAGCGTGGGGGAGGGCTCACGAGCTTTCTTT.